A selection of T cell receptor beta chains follows, all from one sample in a study of shared clonotypes between healthy human individuals. Sequencing used immunoSEQ multiplex PCR; TCRdb keeps in-frame clones, though not all of them. This sample has about 1.5 million clones, with around 97% found just once. The specimen was naive CD4+ T cells sorted from blood. Receptors were obtained from a young man in good health. CDR3s leave out the opening cysteine and the closing phenylalanine or tryptophan. Where a row states a size, it is once, few, many or the class of an expanded clone; other rows omit it.

j_gene	abundance	v_gene	CDR3aa
TRBJ1-5	NA	TRBV28	ASSLGTGRFRQPQH
TRBJ2-1	NA	TRBV10-2	ASSEFEQF
TRBJ2-5	once	TRBV5-1	ASSSGPGGAETQY
TRBJ1-2	NA	TRBV5-5	ASSLEYHRNYGYT
TRBJ2-1	once	TRBV5-4	ASSPRGQRNNEQF
TRBJ2-1	NA	TRBV5-4	ASSPVGSGRANEQF
TRBJ2-7	NA	TRBV6-1	ASSEGQGIHEQY
TRBJ2-1	NA	TRBV18	ASSPQGSDEQF
TRBJ2-3	NA	TRBV25-1	ASSGGLAGSTDTQY
TRBJ1-1	NA	TRBV5-1	ASSSGRATEAF